Presented here are 20 T cell receptor beta chains from one specimen sequenced in a study of follicular helper T cells after annual influenza vaccination. Only in-frame clones appear in the TCRdb table, and some are missing; sequencing was by immunoSEQ multiplex PCR. The profile shows fewer than 9,000 clones, around four fifths of them singletons. Stated time point: 2014-2015 season, pre-vaccination. The material was CXCR5+ CD38- circulating T follicular helper cells from blood, obtained on the day of influenza vaccination. Subset here: circulating Tfh, non-naive CD4+CXCR5+PD-1+ (ICOS+CD38+ or ICOS-CD38-). The receptors were gathered from an adult who received the influenza vaccine.

The chain is built from TRBV7-6 and TRBJ2-3; D is perhaps TRBD2 (6 bases). The ends were cut back, 5 bases at V and 1 base at J, with 13 bases in the middle. The CDR3 contains 15 residues. Germline lookup yields CDR1 SGHVS and CDR2 FNYEAQ. CDR3 loop: CASSRGASGTDTQYF. The CDR3 nucleotides are TGTGCCAGCAGCCGCGGGGCTAGCGGCACAGATACGCAGTATTTT. The full variable domain, with the rest looked up from reference TRBV7-6 and TRBJ2-3, is GAGVSQSPRYKVTKRGQDVALRCDPISGHVSLYWYRQALGQGPEFLTYFNYEAQQDKSGLPNDRFSAERPEGSISTLTIQRTEQRDSAMYRCASSRGASGTDTQYFGPGTRLTVL.

The chain couples TRBV6-5 to TRBJ2-6, with unresolved D. Germline V gives CDR1 MNHEY, CDR2 SVGAGI. Trimming cost V 0 bases and J 4 bases, with 7 bases left between them. The CDR3 spans 15 residues. As DNA, the CDR3 is TGTGCCAGCAGTTACTCGAAGTCGGGGGCCAACGTCCTGACTTTC. It translates to CASSYSKSGANVLTF.

This clone was found once. The J gene is TRBJ2-3, the V gene TRBV19, with D unresolved. Germline V CDR1 and CDR2: LNHDA, SQIVND (reference sequence). CDR3 length equals 13 residues. V lost 10 bases and J 3 bases, leaving 14 bases between the germline ends. CDR3 bases: TGTGCCACCCTTCGGATTTGGACAGATACGCAGTATTTT. The encoded protein is CATLRIWTDTQYF.

The V call is TRBV11-2, the J call TRBJ1-4, with 9 nucleotides matching TRBD1. CDR1 is SGHAT and CDR2 is FQNNGV in the germline V gene. The CDR3 has 15 residues. V lost 1 base to trimming and J lost 5 bases; unmatched junction nucleotides: 2. The CDR3 nucleotides read TGTGCCAGCAGCTTAGGGGACAGGGACAATGAAAAACTGTTTTTT. Amino acid sequence: CASSLGDRDNEKLFF. The complete variable domain, with remaining parts taken from reference TRBV11-2 and TRBJ1-4, reads EAGVAQSPRYKIIEKRQSVAFWCNPISGHATLYWYQQILGQGPKLLIQFQNNGVVDDSQLPKDRFSAERLKGVDSTLKIQPAKLEDSAVYLCASSLGDRDNEKLFFGSGTQLSVL.

The chain recombines TRBV18 with TRBJ2-4; 7 bases agree with TRBD1. The CDR3 covers 15 residues. V shed 0 bases and J 7 bases; nucleotides not matched to a gene: 6. CDR1 and CDR2 (germline): KGHSH, LQKENI. Here the CDR3 reads CASSPPGTESNIQYF. DNA of the CDR3: TGTGCCAGCTCACCACCCGGGACAGAGTCGAACATTCAGTACTTC.

V and J are TRBV5-6 and TRBJ2-3; D gene uncertain. Germline-derived CDR1 and CDR2 are SGHDT and YYEEEE. The CDR3 sequence is 14 residues long. V lost 0 bases to trimming and J lost 2 bases, with 7 bases between them. CDR3 DNA sequence: TGTGCCAGCAGCTTGGGGCCTGACACAGATACGCAGTATTTT. Translating it yields CASSLGPDTDTQYF.

V is TRBV7-2 and J is TRBJ2-2; D perhaps matches TRBD1 (5 bases). The germline V gene has CDR1 SGHTA and CDR2 FQGNSA. This CDR3 is 15 amino acids long. The V and J ends lost 1 base and 5 bases respectively, with 11 bases between them. CDR3 sequence reads: CASSLVVRVTGELFF. CDR3 nucleotide sequence: TGTGCCAGCAGCTTAGTAGTCAGGGTAACCGGGGAGCTGTTTTTT.

The genes are TRBV5-1 and TRBJ1-4; perhaps TRBD1 as D (6 bases). V shed 2 bases and J shed 6 bases, with 11 bases lying between them. The CDR3 consists of 14 residues. Per germline, CDR1 SGHRS and CDR2 YFSETQ. The CDR3 DNA sequence: TGCGCCAGCAGCTTAAGAGGGGGTTATGAAAAACTGTTTTTT. It translates to CASSLRGGYEKLFF. The full variable domain, with the rest looked up from reference TRBV5-1 and TRBJ1-4, is KAGVTQTPRYLIKTRGQQVTLSCSPISGHRSVSWYQQTPGQGLQFLFEYFSETQRNKGNFPGRFSGRQFSNSRSEMNVSTLELGDSALYLCASSLRGGYEKLFFGSGTQLSVL.

A few counts support this clone. This chain uses TRBV9 with TRBJ1-5; D not resolved. V lost 1 base to trimming and J lost 5 bases, with 7 bases between them. Per germline, CDR1 SGDLS and CDR2 YYNGEE. This CDR3 spans 13 amino acids. The CDR3 DNA reads as TGTGCCAGCAGCGTACAGCCGGATCAGCCCCAGCATTTT. Its translation: CASSVQPDQPQHF.

The V gene is TRBV5-1, the J gene TRBJ1-6, with D tentatively TRBD1 (6 bases). CDR3 size: 16 residues. The ends were cut back, 4 bases at V and 0 bases at J, with 11 bases in the middle. Germline CDR1 and CDR2: SGHRS and YFSETQ. The CDR3 DNA is TGCGCCAGCAGCCGGGACACGAGCTCCTATAATTCACCCCTCCACTTT. Translated: CASSRDTSSYNSPLHF.

This clone was picked up a small number of times. This sequence joins TRBV27 and TRBJ1-6; D may be TRBD1 (5 bases). The CDR3 contains 13 residues. Looked up from germline, CDR1 is MNHEY and CDR2 is SMNVEV (reference sequence). Trimming removed 5 bases at V and 16 bases at J, with 18 bases between. The CDR3 here is CASSPNNRQSLHF. The CDR3 DNA reads TGTGCCAGCAGTCCTAACAATCGACAGTCTCTCCACTTT.

In this sample, this clone turned up a few times. The chain combines TRBV4-1 with TRBJ1-5; possible D gene TRBD1, 5 bases. CDR1 and CDR2 (germline): MGHRA, YSYEKL. Trimming removed 3 bases at V and 3 bases at J, with 12 bases between. The CDR3 totals 15 residues. CDR3 in amino acids: CASSHLQGFNQPQHF. The CDR3 coding sequence is TGCGCCAGCAGCCATCTCCAGGGTTTCAATCAGCCCCAGCATTTT.

The chain carries TRBV30 and TRBJ2-6; the D gene is possibly TRBD1 (5 bases). This CDR3 region has 17 residues. Trimming cost V 0 bases and J 1 base, with 13 bases left between them. Germline CDR1 is GTSNPN and CDR2 is SVGIG (reference sequence). The CDR3 sequence is CAWSVYAGQSGANVLTF. DNA for the CDR3: TGTGCCTGGAGTGTCTACGCCGGACAATCTGGGGCCAACGTCCTGACTTTC. Variable domain in full (rest from reference TRBV30 and TRBJ2-6): SQTIHQWPATLVQPVGSPLSLECTVEGTSNPNLYWYRQAAGRGLQLLFYSVGIGQISSEVPQNLSASRPQDRQFILSSKKLLLSDSGFYLCAWSVYAGQSGANVLTFGAGSRLTVL.

V gene TRBV21-1 combines with J gene TRBJ1-1; the table calls TRBD1, which could not be checked here. TRBV21-1 is termed a pseudogene. The CDR3 spans 14 residues. The CDR3 sequence: CASSPQGMNTEAFF. CDR3 bases: TGTGCCAGCAGCCCCCAGGGTATGAACACTGAAGCTTTCTTT.

This rearrangement joins TRBV28 to TRBJ2-1; 10 bases map to TRBD1. Germline V gene lookup returns CDR1 MDHEN and CDR2 SYDVKM. After removal of 1 base from V and 4 bases from J, the junction contained 4 bases not matched to a gene. The CDR3 has 16 amino acids. CDR3 in DNA: TGTGCCAGCAGTTTATCGAGGGACAGGGGTTACAATGAGCAGTTCTTC. Protein sequence: CASSLSRDRGYNEQFF.

This clone has a single count. The chain couples TRBV28 to TRBJ2-2, with 13 positions matching TRBD2. Looked up from germline, CDR1 is MDHEN and CDR2 is SYDVKM. The CDR3 runs 19 residues. J gave up 0 bases and V 3 bases, and 7 bases lay outside the gene matches. The CDR3 coding sequence is TGTGCCAGCAGTTTTTCTTCCGGGACTAGCGGGGCGAACACCGGGGAGCTGTTTTTT. Amino acids: CASSFSSGTSGANTGELFF.

The V and J genes are TRBV5-1 and TRBJ2-2, with 8 nucleotides matching TRBD2. The CDR3 has 17 amino acids. In germline, CDR1 is SGHRS, CDR2 YFSETQ. V was pared by 4 bases and J by 1 base, with 9 bases of the junction left unmatched. CDR3 coding DNA: TGCGCCAGCAGCCCACGTCTACTAGCGGAGAACACCGGGGAGCTGTTTTTT. Its protein is CASSPRLLAENTGELFF.

The chain is built from TRBV5-5 and TRBJ2-7, with 7 bases aligning to TRBD1. Germline V gives CDR1 SGHKS, CDR2 YYEKEE (reference sequence). V lost 4 bases, J lost 3 bases, and 4 bases stayed unmatched. CDR3 size: 13 residues. The DNA of the CDR3 is TGTGCCAGCAGCCGCAGGGACAGCTACGAGCAGTACTTC. Amino acids: CASSRRDSYEQYF.

The rearrangement joins TRBV5-1 to TRBJ2-5; D not certain. CDR1 is SGHRS and CDR2 is YFSETQ in the germline V gene. The V end lost 7 bases, the J end lost 5 bases, and 12 bases lay between the germline ends. The CDR3 covers 12 residues. The CDR3 reads CASRVPEETQYF. The CDR3 DNA reads as TGCGCCAGCCGTGTACCGGAGGAGACCCAGTACTTC.

The chain uses TRBV30 and TRBJ1-6; TRBD1 might be the D (6 bases). The CDR3 is made up of 13 amino acids. V lost 3 bases to trimming and J lost 5 bases, with 8 bases between them. Germline loops: CDR1 GTSNPN, CDR2 SVGIG (reference sequence). CDR3 coding DNA: TGTGCCTGGAGAGGACAGAATAATTCACCCCTCCACTTT. As protein: CAWRGQNNSPLHF.